Below are 6 T cell receptor beta chains sequenced from a single sample in a study of cytomegalovirus exposure and HLA in healthy donors (dated by TCRdb to 2015 to 2018). The library came from the immunoSEQ multiplex PCR assay. TCRdb took this table from immuneACCESS and kept in-frame rearrangements with V and J called. Such tables lack part of the clones; where checked against another copy, unresolved V genes explain under half of the gap, and the rest is unexplained. For this sample there are about 130,000 clones; 75% to 90% appear just once. The top ten clones comprise around 1.1% of the sample. Input material: PBMCs. All receptors come from a woman between 18 and 29 years old in good health and CMV-seronegative.

The V gene is TRBV7-8, the J gene TRBJ2-7; TRBD2 might be the D (5 bases). The CDR3 consists of 16 residues. Germline CDR1 and CDR2: SGHVS and FQNEAQ. With 5 bases removed from V and 7 bases from J, the gap between germline ends came to 24 bases. The CDR3 protein is CASSPLPGLDVIEQYV. In DNA form, the CDR3 reads TGTGCCAGCAGCCCCTTACCCGGACTGGACGTTATTGAGCAGTACGTC.

V usage is TRBV7-2 and J usage is TRBJ1-3; no definite D call. The V end lost 1 base, the J end lost 0 bases, and 10 bases lay between the germline ends. CDR3 size: 16 residues. The germline CDR1 and CDR2 sequences are SGHTA and FQGNSA. CDR3 nucleotide sequence: TGTGCCAGCAGCTTAGTGCCCGGAGTCTCTGGAAACACCATATATTTT. This encodes CASSLVPGVSGNTIYF.

The sample holds one count of this clone. The chain couples TRBV6-6 to TRBJ1-2; 8 bases agree with TRBD1. Looked up from germline, CDR1 is MNHNY and CDR2 is SVGAGI (reference sequence). CDR3 length equals 14 residues. Trimming took 6 bases from V and 8 from J; bases not matched to a gene: 11. This CDR3 is CASRPGQDSGGYTF. DNA of the CDR3: TGTGCCAGCAGGCCGGGACAGGATTCTGGGGGCTACACCTTC.

This chain connects TRBV28 to TRBJ1-2, with a weak D call TRBD1 (5 bases). V lost 4 bases and J lost 5, with 11 bases in between. The CDR3 contains 13 residues. The germline gives CDR1 MDHEN, CDR2 SYDVKM. The CDR3 region has the DNA TGTGCCAGCAGTTCGACAGACAAGTATGGCTACACCTTC. Its translation: CASSSTDKYGYTF.

V gene TRBV27 combines with J gene TRBJ1-2; weak D call: TRBD1 (6 bases). Germline-derived CDR1 and CDR2 are MNHEY and SMNVEV (reference sequence). Between the trimmed V and J ends, which lost 0 bases and 2 bases, there was a span of 7 bases. This CDR3 is 14 amino acids long. CDR3 in DNA: TGTGCCAGCAGTTTATCAGGACAGAACTATGGCTACACCTTC. Its protein is CASSLSGQNYGYTF.

The V call is TRBV19, the J call TRBJ1-1, with D perhaps TRBD1 (5 bases). CDR1 and CDR2 (germline): LNHDA, SQIVND (reference sequence). V was cut by 6 bases and J by 4 bases, with 9 bases left in between. The CDR3 totals 12 residues. CDR3 amino acids: CASSSGFTEAFF. The CDR3, as DNA: TGTGCCAGTAGCTCAGGGTTCACTGAAGCTTTCTTT.